The clone carrying this T cell receptor beta chain showed up many times. Its matching antigen is unknown. Diagnosis of hyperthyroidism was new in patients aged 18 to 65, and its duration was under 2 months. Fresh peripheral blood, 9.5 to 10 ml of it, supplied the PBMCs. Template material for amplifying TCR beta CDR3 regions consisted of RNA transcripts. HTBI primers drove first-round RT-PCR of the TCR CDR3. MiXCR, run by TCRdb on the multiplex PCR reads, gives a single entry per CDR3 protein. The table has about 290,000 distinct CDR3 sequences, 13% to 15% seen once. This specimen belongs to a study of T cells in Graves' hyperthyroidism and ophthalmopathy. General study findings and limits: Most thyroid clonotypes with frequency above 0.001 were detected in blood.

Germline V CDR1 and CDR2: SQVTM, ANQGSEA. CDR3 length: 14 residues. V lost 7 bases to trimming and J lost 5 bases, with 19 bases between them. The chain employs TRBV29-1 and TRBJ2-3, with D maybe TRBD2 (7 bases). This receptor was identified in a woman between 50 and 59 years old with Graves' hyperthyroidism that later progressed to Graves' ophthalmopathy. Sequenced material: blood. CDR3 region: CSGGGTTTRDTQYF. In nucleotides, the CDR3 is TGCAGCGGGGGAGGGACAACAACGAGAGATACGCAGTATTTT.